This TCR beta chain is from a study of siplizumab effects on memory and regulatory T cells. Study results and limitations: Only a minority of proliferating CD4+ or CD8+ clones had an assignable naive or memory phenotype, with roughly 75-96% lacking one. Apparently key alloresponse contributors, naive T cells also seemed more diverse than memory cells.

As regards this clone: The antigen is undetermined.

This CDR3 spans 18 amino acids. Germline CDR1 PRHDT, CDR2 FYEKMQ (reference sequence). The ends were cut back, 4 bases at V and 2 bases at J, with 24 bases in the middle. The data were produced by immunoSEQ multiplex PCR, yet TCRdb's version contains in-frame clones alone and is incomplete. The table records roughly 50,000 clones, about 90% of them present only once. The TCR sequence derives from a human donor in good health. The sample consisted of naive CD8+ T cells sorted from blood. The rearrangement uses TRBV13 and TRBJ2-7; the D gene is possibly TRBD2 (6 bases). Here the CDR3 DNA reads TGTGCCAGCAGCTCCTACGGGGAGCGGGTTGGTCGCACCTACGAGCAGTACTTC. Protein sequence: CASSSYGERVGRTYEQYF.